The 9 T cell receptor beta chains presented below share a single source sample, sequenced in a study of CD8+ T cells in alopecia areata. The treatment is: oral pan-JAK inhibitor, 5-10 mg twice daily. In alopecia areata patients, both lesional scalp punch biopsies and peripheral blood were collected. Extracted RNA was reverse transcribed into cDNA, the sequencing template. TCRdb's copy holds only in-frame clones and misses some; the assay was immunoSEQ multiplex PCR. The sample carries 4,400 or so clones, 80% to 95% recorded once. Sequenced here: skin, sampled at week 4, from a patient treated with tofacitinib. The receptors were sampled from a human donor with alopecia areata.

The chain has TRBV18 and TRBJ1-3; D is ambiguous. This CDR3 comprises 14 residues. V gave up 3 bases and J gave up 1 base, with 7 bases separating them. Germline V gene data show CDR1 as KGHSH and CDR2 as LQKENI. The CDR3 is CASSPLMSGNTIYF. The DNA for the CDR3 is TGTGCCAGCTCACCCCTAATGTCTGGAAACACCATATATTTT.

The chain has TRBV6-1 and TRBJ1-2, with D hard to call. CDR1 and CDR2 (germline): MNHNS, SASEGT. This CDR3 contains 13 residues. V was clipped by 2 bases and J by 4 bases, with 8 bases between them. The CDR3 loop is CASSEWATYGYTF. CDR3 in DNA: TGTGCCAGCAGTGAATGGGCTACCTATGGCTACACCTTC.

V usage is TRBV19 and J usage is TRBJ1-2; D is undetermined. CDR3 size: 14 residues. Germline assignment: CDR1 LNHDA and CDR2 SQIVND (reference sequence). Trimming removed 5 bases from V and 6 bases from J, with 16 bases in between. The chain's CDR3 is CASSLIARRDGYTF. In nucleotides, the CDR3 is TGTGCCAGTAGTTTAATAGCCCGTCGCGATGGCTACACCTTC.

The chain recombines TRBV30 with TRBJ1-1, with D maybe TRBD1 (6 bases). The V and J ends lost 2 bases and 0 bases respectively, with 16 bases between them. The V gene's germline CDR1 is GTSNPN and CDR2 SVGIG (reference sequence). The CDR3 totals 16 residues. CDR3 protein: CAWSNGGFGVNTEAFF. CDR3 sequence (DNA): TGTGCCTGGAGTAATGGGGGCTTTGGGGTGAACACTGAAGCTTTCTTT.

This chain links TRBV29-1 with TRBJ2-7, with D perhaps TRBD2 (6 bases). The CDR3 runs to 14 residues. Trimming left V 6 bases short and J 7 bases short, with 22 bases between. Looked up from germline, CDR1 is SQVTM and CDR2 is ANQGSEA. The CDR3 sequence is CSVELTGTRGEQYF. The CDR3 DNA sequence: TGCAGCGTAGAACTCACGGGGACCCGGGGGGAGCAGTACTTC.

In nucleotides, the CDR3 is TGTGCCAGCAGCTTAAAACTGCACGGGACAGGGCATGGTCTTGGTAATGAAAAACTGTTTTTT. Translating gives CASSLKLHGTGHGLGNEKLFF. This chain connects TRBV13 to TRBJ1-4; 9 bases are a match to TRBD1. The CDR3 totals 21 residues. V gave up 2 bases and J gave up 4 bases; unmatched junction bases: 20. Germline CDR1 reads PRHDT; CDR2 reads FYEKMQ (reference sequence).

The chain employs TRBV5-1 and TRBJ2-3; TRBD1 aligns across 7 bases. J lost 2 bases, V lost 1 base, and 19 bases had no gene match. CDR1 is SGHRS, CDR2 YFSETQ, per germline. This CDR3 is 20 amino acids long. The CDR3 loop reads CASSLSPQFLRGNPTDTQYF. The CDR3 bases are TGCGCCAGCAGCTTGTCCCCCCAATTTCTCAGGGGGAATCCCACAGATACGCAGTATTTT.

V is TRBV4-1 and J is TRBJ2-2, with D tentatively TRBD2 (6 bases). Germline V gene sequence: CDR1 MGHRA, CDR2 YSYEKL. Trimming left V 2 bases short and J 3 bases short, with 22 bases between. The CDR3 has 19 residues. In DNA, the CDR3 is TGCGCCAGCAGCCAACAACAGCTGTGGAGAGGGGAGGACACCGGGGAGCTGTTTTTT. Protein: CASSQQQLWRGEDTGELFF.

This chain connects TRBV5-6 to TRBJ1-1; 11 bases fit TRBD1. CDR3 size: 16 residues. The V gene end was trimmed by 4 bases and the J gene end by 5 bases; junction bases not matched to a gene: 10. Germline CDR1 SGHDT, CDR2 YYEEEE. The CDR3 loop reads CASSHRTGGYGTEAFF. CDR3 coding DNA: TGTGCCAGCAGCCACCGGACAGGGGGCTATGGAACTGAAGCTTTCTTT. Variable domain in full (rest from reference TRBV5-6 and TRBJ1-1): DAGVTQSPTHLIKTRGQQVTLRCSPKSGHDTVSWYQQALGQGPQFIFQYYEEEERQRGNFPDRFSGHQFPNYSSELNVNALLLGDSALYLCASSHRTGGYGTEAFFGQGTRLTVV.